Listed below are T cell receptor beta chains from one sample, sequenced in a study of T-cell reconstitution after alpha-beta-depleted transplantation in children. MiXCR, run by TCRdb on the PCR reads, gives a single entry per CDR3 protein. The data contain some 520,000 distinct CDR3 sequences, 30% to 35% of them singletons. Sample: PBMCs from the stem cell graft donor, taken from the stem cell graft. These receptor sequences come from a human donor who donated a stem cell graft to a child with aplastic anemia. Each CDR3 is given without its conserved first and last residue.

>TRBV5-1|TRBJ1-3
ASSGGQGNRPGNTIY
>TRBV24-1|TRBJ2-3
ATSPPDRGTQY
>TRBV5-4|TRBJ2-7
ASSSGAGAGEQY
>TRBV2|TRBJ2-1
ASSAVDEQF
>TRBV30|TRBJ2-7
ACRRTDGSYEQY
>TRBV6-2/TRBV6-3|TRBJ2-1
ASSLGQAKWDEQF
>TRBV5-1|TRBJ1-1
ASSSGKNTEAF
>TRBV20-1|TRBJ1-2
SASPRGRGDGYT
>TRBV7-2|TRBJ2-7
ASSLVPSGRVSYEQY
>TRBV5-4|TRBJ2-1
ASSRPGTLPDRWYNEQF
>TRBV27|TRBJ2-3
ASSPPLASRVDTQY
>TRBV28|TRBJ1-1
ASTLFFNTEAF
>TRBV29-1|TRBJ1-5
SVCEGLENQPQH
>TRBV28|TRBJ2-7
ASSLSNRVGEQY
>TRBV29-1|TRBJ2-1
SVEGRSVDDEQF
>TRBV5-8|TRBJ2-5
ASSLAIVSETQY
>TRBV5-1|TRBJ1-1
ASSRIPTLETEAF
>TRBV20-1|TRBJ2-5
SARGLQETQY
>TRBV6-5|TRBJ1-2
ASAVPNYGYT
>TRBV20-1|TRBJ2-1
SARSTSGSRNEQF
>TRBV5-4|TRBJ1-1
ASSFGVQGLNTEAF
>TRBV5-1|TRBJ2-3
ASSFQLAGTDTQY
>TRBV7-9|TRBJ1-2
ASSPSDRPTNYGYT
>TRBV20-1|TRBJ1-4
SARDGSGNEKLF
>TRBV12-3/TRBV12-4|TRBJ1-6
ASSPRGRFHNSPLH
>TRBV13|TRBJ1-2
ASSLGGTGVPRNYGYT
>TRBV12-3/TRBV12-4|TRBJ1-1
ASRWGTGNFEAF
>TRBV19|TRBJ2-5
ASSIGGTVQETQY
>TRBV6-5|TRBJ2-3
ASSYRAGVVDTQY
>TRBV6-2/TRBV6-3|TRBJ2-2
ASSPGYGELF
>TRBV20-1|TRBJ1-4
SARKRLTDEKLF
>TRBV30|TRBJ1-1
AWSGRTEAF
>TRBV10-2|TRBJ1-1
ASSEFRQTNTEAF
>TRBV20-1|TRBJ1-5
SARADGDQPQH
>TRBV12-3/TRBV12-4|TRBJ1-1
ASSFPPGNTEAF
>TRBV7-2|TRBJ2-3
ASSPVGTDTQY
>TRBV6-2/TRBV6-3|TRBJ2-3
ASSYSTYPTGTDTQY
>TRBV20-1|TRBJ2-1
SVPAVSSYNEQF
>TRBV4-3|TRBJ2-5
ASSQHSPGTVETQY
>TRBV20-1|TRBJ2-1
SALPGQGALGEQF
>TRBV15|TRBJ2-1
ATSGRDGPYNEQF
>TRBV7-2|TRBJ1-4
ASSLGGGNEKLF